This TCR beta chain was obtained from a study of a mutant IDH1 vaccine in newly diagnosed glioma. The CDR3 length is 14 residues. V was clipped by 0 bases and J by 2 bases, with 6 bases between them. Germline-derived CDR1 and CDR2 are SGDLS and YYNGEE. Profiling relied on immunoSEQ multiplex PCR, and the TCRdb table lists in-frame clones only, not all of them. The repertoire holds around 60,000 clones, with approximately 85% as singletons. Time point reported: week 23, last vaccination. Mutant IDH1 20-mer peptide, at 300 ug, made up each vaccine dose, with topical imiquimod. Notes on this clone: Antigen unknown.

The material sequenced was PBMCs, taken from a glioma patient whose treatment included an IDH1 peptide vaccine. The sequence derives from a man aged 25-40 years with glioma. This chain joins TRBV9 and TRBJ1-3, with D uncertain. The DNA of the CDR3 is TGTGCCAGCAGCGTAGGAGCCCCTGGAAACACCATATATTTT. Translating gives CASSVGAPGNTIYF.